Sequencing of this TCR beta chain was carried out in a study of PD-L1 blockade in urothelial cancer (TCRdb year 2017). Study-wide context: Therapy was started at some point between 2013 and 2015 for all patients, and atezolizumab 1,200 mg was administered intravenously every 3 weeks. Blood samples were analyzed at two time points: 3 weeks after treatment start (second dose) and 6 weeks after treatment start. An ECOG performance status of 0 or 1 was recorded for the patients, and 0 to 3 prior chemotherapy regimens had been received by the patients. Blood samples yielded a median of around 140,000 T cells and some 80,000 unique TCRs, with median clonality about 0.08. Durable clinical benefit was defined as a progression-free survival longer than 6 months, and TCR features were additionally tested against progression-free survival and overall survival. About 85% of the 29 patients were males with bladder-origin urothelial cancer, and about 65% of the roughly 30 reported a prior smoking history. In the same patients who had TCR sequencing, pretreatment tumors also underwent whole exome sequencing and RNA sequencing. Pretreatment blood TCR-seq was available for around 29 patients, at least one posttreatment blood collection was obtained for 25 or so patients, and tumor TCR-seq was available for 25 or so patients. Pretreatment tumor samples, along with matched peripheral blood collected serially before and after atezolizumab treatment, underwent TCR sequencing. An exploratory multi-omic analysis was conducted of the somatic, immune and clinical correlates of response to PD-L1 blockade with atezolizumab in urothelial cancer. Under ten patients achieved durable clinical benefit and about 19 did not. The paper's findings and limits, for the study overall: Improved progression-free and overall survival was found to be associated with pretreatment peripheral blood TCR clonality below the median. Among patients with durable benefit, tumor-associated TCR clones showed greater expansion in peripheral blood 3 weeks after treatment started (n = 22, p = 0.022). Because of the small sample size (n ≈ 29) and the many exploratory analyses performed, the results are intended to be regarded as hypothesis-generating.

The CDR3 goes from the cysteine to the phenylalanine over 13 residues. The kept DNA is CDR3 alone, 39 bases in frame from the first base. CDR1 and CDR2, looked up from the germline V gene, are SGHVS and FNYEAQ. The germline V and J ends show losses of 2 bases and 5 bases respectively, and no gene match explains 0 bases of the junction. On this clone: Its cognate antigen has yet to be identified. Base qualities are missing; no much larger clone stands one base away.

Each PCR received spiked-in synthetic TCR analog templates so that absolute template abundance could be estimated from read counts. The immunoSEQ assay used bias-controlled V and J gene primers to amplify TCRbeta CDR3 regions from genomic DNA. Rearranged TCRbeta segments were sequenced at approximately 20X coverage. Under the source paper's analysis protocol: Sequencing errors were corrected by clustering and CDR3s were annotated against IMGT to assign V, D and J genes. Out-of-frame and stop-codon sequences were excluded, and only productive TCRbeta rearrangements were used in downstream analyses. To compute clonality, Shannon entropy was normalized by the log of the number of unique productive sequences and then subtracted from one. Clones differing between time points or between blood and tumor were identified using Fisher's exact test with Benjamini-Hochberg correction, with an adjusted p below 0.01 applied as the threshold. In TCRdb, the immuneACCESS table is reduced to in-frame sequences with V and J assigned. These tables do not hold every clone; where another copy was compared, an unresolved V gene accounts for under half, and the others remain unexplained. From that table come the V and J calls and clone size; the DNA was used to work out D and trimming. Present in this sample are about 120,000 clones, approximately 90% of which were seen just once. The ten largest make up 1.7% of the sample.

The time point label on this specimen signifies: peripheral blood 6 weeks after treatment start. A cohort of roughly 30 patients with locally advanced or metastatic urothelial carcinoma, treated at Memorial Sloan Kettering on a trial protocol, was included. Peripheral blood mononuclear cells were collected pretreatment and during treatment, with between 1 and 8 total time points obtained per patient. The Qiagen DNeasy Blood extraction kit was used to purify genomic DNA from total PBMCs and tumor samples. Collected pretreatment and during treatment, PBMCs were isolated and stored as previously described.

The TCR originated in a man aged 60 to 69 with urothelial cancer. Specimen: PBMCs, collected around atezolizumab (anti-PD-L1) treatment. The chain is assembled from TRBV7-6 and TRBJ1-5; 7 central bases correspond to TRBD1. The CDR3 region has the sequence CASSLQGDQPQHF. The sequence in DNA is TGTGCCAGCAGCTTACAGGGGGATCAGCCCCAGCATTTT.